This TCR beta chain appears in the sequencing data of a study of blood T cell repertoires in COVID-19. In the study overall: The United States, Italy and Spain supplied acute and convalescent COVID-19 samples.

Looked up from germline, CDR1 is LNHDA and CDR2 is SQIVND (reference sequence). The CDR3 consists of 13 residues. V was shortened by 2 bases and J by 4 bases, with 8 bases between the two germline ends. Per the original data handling: It was from reference gene primer amplification that nucleated cell counts were estimated. Measured with immunoSEQ multiplex PCR; TCRdb has only the in-frame clones, and not every one. That table gives V, J and clone size, and the DNA gave D and trimming. The sample has over 65,000 clones; about 89% are singletons. The V gene is TRBV19, the J gene TRBJ2-5; D gene uncertain. Sequenced: peripheral blood. This receptor was taken from a human donor in a cohort sampled during active COVID-19. CDR3 bases: TGTGCCAGTAGTATAAGTGGGCGAGAGACCCAGTACTTC. Encoded protein: CASSISGRETQYF.